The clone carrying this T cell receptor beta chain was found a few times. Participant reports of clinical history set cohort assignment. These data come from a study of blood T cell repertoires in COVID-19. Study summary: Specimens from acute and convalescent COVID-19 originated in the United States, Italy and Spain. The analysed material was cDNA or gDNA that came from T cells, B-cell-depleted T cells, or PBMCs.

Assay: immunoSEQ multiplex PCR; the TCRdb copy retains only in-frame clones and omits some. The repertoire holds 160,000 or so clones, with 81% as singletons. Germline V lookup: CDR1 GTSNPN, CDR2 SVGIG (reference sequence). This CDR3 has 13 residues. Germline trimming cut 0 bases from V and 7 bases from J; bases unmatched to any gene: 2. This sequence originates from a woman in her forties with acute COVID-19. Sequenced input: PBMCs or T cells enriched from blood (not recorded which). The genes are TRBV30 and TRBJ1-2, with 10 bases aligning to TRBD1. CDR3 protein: CAWSVGDRGGYTF. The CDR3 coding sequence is TGTGCCTGGAGTGTAGGGGACAGGGGTGGCTACACCTTC.